These 19 T cell receptor beta chains were all obtained from the same sample, sequenced in a study of blood T cell repertoires in COVID-19. Method: immunoSEQ multiplex PCR; TCRdb's copy keeps in-frame clones and lacks some. The profile shows over 100,000 clones, 80% to 85% of them singletons. What was sequenced was peripheral blood. Receptors were obtained from a man aged 65 to 85 with acute or convalescent COVID-19.

The chain links TRBV28 to TRBJ2-7, with TRBD2 identical over 14 bases. The ends lost 5 bases at V and 4 bases at J; junction bases unmatched: 4. This CDR3 has 15 amino acids. CDR1 is MDHEN and CDR2 is SYDVKM in the germline V gene. The CDR3 loop reads CASSGLAGGKYEQYF. As DNA, the CDR3 is TGTGCCAGCAGTGGACTAGCGGGAGGTAAATACGAGCAGTACTTC.

The chain has TRBV10-1 and TRBJ2-2; no clear D. The CDR3 is made up of 12 amino acids. Trimming cost V 5 bases and J 3 bases, with 4 bases left between them. Germline CDR1 reads WNHNN; CDR2 reads SYGVQD (reference sequence). CDR3 nucleotide sequence: TGCGCCAGCAGTCCTGACACCGGGGAGCTGTTTTTT. Translating gives CASSPDTGELFF.

The chain uses TRBV18 and TRBJ2-7, with a tentative D call TRBD2 (6 bases). Germline loops: CDR1 KGHSH, CDR2 LQKENI. Trimming left V 8 bases short and J 2 bases short, with 16 bases between. The CDR3 has 14 residues. The CDR3 DNA sequence: TGTGCCAGCGGGCCGGGACGGACTACCTACGAGCAGTACTTC. This codes for CASGPGRTTYEQYF.

This clone turned up a few times. The rearrangement links TRBV6-5 to TRBJ2-7, with 7 positions matching TRBD1. The CDR3 runs to 16 residues. Germline loops: CDR1 MNHEY, CDR2 SVGAGI. V lost 0 bases and J lost 2; bases outside the gene matches: 7. CDR3 residues: CASSYSILTGAYEQYF. The CDR3 nucleotides are TGTGCCAGCAGTTACTCGATACTTACAGGGGCCTACGAGCAGTACTTC.

The rearrangement joins TRBV5-1 to TRBJ2-5, with 8 bases matching TRBD2. The junction had 9 bases not matched to a gene; V was cut back by 0 bases and J by 5 bases. The length of the CDR3 is 16 residues. Per germline, CDR1 SGHRS and CDR2 YFSETQ. The CDR3 spells CASSLVPSGSKETQYF. CDR3 nucleotides: TGCGCCAGCAGCTTGGTTCCCAGCGGGAGTAAGGAGACCCAGTACTTC.

This chain joins TRBV5-4 and TRBJ1-2; TRBD1 matches 7 bases. CDR3 length: 15 amino acids. Losses at the gene ends were 1 base for V and 4 bases for J; bases not matched to a gene: 7. Germline CDR1 SGHNT, CDR2 YYREEE (reference sequence). CDR3 residues: CASSLTSGTVYGYTF. DNA for the CDR3: TGTGCCAGCAGCTTGACCAGTGGGACAGTCTATGGCTACACCTTC.

This clone was found once. This chain connects TRBV6-1 to TRBJ1-5, with TRBD1 matching over 7 bases. The germline CDR1 and CDR2 sequences are MNHNS and SASEGT. The V segment lost 3 bases and the J segment 3 bases; nucleotides outside the gene matches: 5. The CDR3 has 15 residues. The CDR3 is CASSDQGGSNQPQHF. In DNA form, the CDR3 reads TGTGCCAGCAGTGACCAGGGGGGTTCCAATCAGCCCCAGCATTTT.

The chain employs TRBV10-3 and TRBJ2-1; 8 positions match TRBD2. Germline V lookup: CDR1 ENHRY, CDR2 SYGVKD. V lost 2 bases to trimming and J lost 2 bases; unmatched junction nucleotides: 8. The length of the CDR3 is 17 residues. In nucleotides, the CDR3 is TGTGCCATCAGTGAGCTCCCCGGGCGGGGGGCCTACAATGAGCAGTTCTTC. Protein: CAISELPGRGAYNEQFF.

The V call is TRBV23-1, the J call TRBJ1-4; D is possibly TRBD1 (5 bases). TRBV23-1 belongs to the ORF category, with a function that is uncertain. The CDR3 consists of 15 residues. Trimming left V 7 bases short and J 2 bases short, with 14 bases between. The CDR3 DNA sequence: TGCGCCAGCACCTCCCCGGGACTGACTAATGAAAAACTGTTTTTT. Translation gives CASTSPGLTNEKLFF.

The chain recombines TRBV5-1 with TRBJ2-5, with 7 bases matching TRBD1. The CDR3 has 15 residues. The J segment lost 3 bases and the V segment lost 6 bases, leaving 11 bases of the junction unmatched. Germline lookup yields CDR1 SGHRS and CDR2 YFSETQ. The CDR3 spells CASKTGQRIKETQYF. As DNA, the CDR3 is TGCGCCAGCAAGACGGGACAGAGGATCAAAGAGACCCAGTACTTC.

The V call is TRBV4-2, the J call TRBJ2-1; 10 nucleotides align to TRBD1. Germline values: CDR1 LGHNA, CDR2 YNFKEQ. V dropped 3 bases and J dropped 5; count of bases not matched to a gene: 4. The CDR3 loop spans 15 amino acids. In nucleotides, the CDR3 is TGTGCCAGCAGCCAGACGACAGGGGGCAACAATGAGCAGTTCTTC. Its translation is CASSQTTGGNNEQFF.

The chain joins TRBV5-1 to TRBJ2-2; TRBD1 matches at 9 bases. Germline CDR1 is SGHRS and CDR2 is YFSETQ. Trimming removed 3 bases from V and 1 base from J; junction bases left unmatched: 7. This CDR3 has 17 residues. The CDR3 DNA reads as TGCGCCAGCAGCTCATTCACAGGGGGCCTGAACACCGGGGAGCTGTTTTTT. Its protein product is CASSSFTGGLNTGELFF. Full variable domain (outside the CDR3, taken from reference TRBV5-1 and TRBJ2-2): KAGVTQTPRYLIKTRGQQVTLSCSPISGHRSVSWYQQTPGQGLQFLFEYFSETQRNKGNFPGRFSGRQFSNSRSEMNVSTLELGDSALYLCASSSFTGGLNTGELFFGEGSRLTVL.

V is TRBV25-1 and J is TRBJ2-1; 9 bases line up with TRBD2. The CDR3 contains 15 residues. Germline values: CDR1 MGHDK, CDR2 SYGVNS. The V and J ends lost 3 bases and 7 bases, in that order; junction bases with no gene match: 7. CDR3 in DNA: TGTGCCAGCAGTGATAGCGGGAGACTCAGTAATGAGCAGTTCTTC. Translating it yields CASSDSGRLSNEQFF.

The rearrangement links TRBV7-9 to TRBJ2-3; D possibly corresponds to TRBD2 (7 bases). Germline-derived CDR1 and CDR2 are SEHNR and FQNEAQ (reference sequence). Trimming pared 5 bases from V and 4 bases from J, leaving 10 bases between. The CDR3 consists of 13 residues. CDR3 bases: TGTGCCAGCAGCCGAGGGGGGGCAGATACGCAGTATTTT. The encoded protein is CASSRGGADTQYF.

The chain is built from TRBV19 and TRBJ1-5, with D perhaps matching TRBD1 (6 bases). Germline lookup yields CDR1 LNHDA and CDR2 SQIVND (reference sequence). The V end was cut by 0 bases, the J end by 2 bases, with 14 bases between. The CDR3 consists of 17 residues. For the CDR3, the DNA is TGTGCCAGTAGTATAGATCTATGGGGGGGCGGCAATCAGCCCCAGCATTTT. Residues: CASSIDLWGGGNQPQHF.

This clone was found once. This chain uses TRBV5-4 with TRBJ1-2; D possibly corresponds to TRBD1 (6 bases). The V gene's germline CDR1 is SGHNT and CDR2 YYREEE (reference sequence). This CDR3 has 14 residues. The V end was cut by 4 bases, the J end by 5 bases, with 15 bases between. The CDR3 region is CASSPNTGTYGYTF. The CDR3, as DNA: TGTGCCAGCAGCCCTAATACAGGGACGTATGGCTACACCTTC.

The chain joins TRBV29-1 to TRBJ2-6; TRBD1 is a possible D gene (5 bases). Germline values: CDR1 SQVTM, CDR2 ANQGSEA. The length of the CDR3 is 15 residues. The CDR3 here is CGISNRISGANVLTF. CDR3 in DNA: TGCGGCATTTCGAACAGGATCTCTGGGGCCAACGTCCTGACTTTC.

This clone was seen a few times. V and J are TRBV2 and TRBJ2-4; the D gene is possibly TRBD2 (5 bases). The germline V gene encodes CDR1 SNHLY and CDR2 FYNNEI. The CDR3 covers 16 residues. The V end was cut by 2 bases, the J end by 8 bases, with 19 bases between. The CDR3 here is CASSETGSLSEDIQYF. DNA of the CDR3: TGTGCCAGCAGTGAAACGGGCTCCTTGTCGGAGGACATTCAGTACTTC.

This clone turned up a few times. V usage is TRBV5-5 and J usage is TRBJ2-3, with TRBD1 matching over 8 bases. V lost 3 bases to trimming and J lost 3 bases; unmatched junction nucleotides: 3. The CDR3 covers 14 residues. CDR1 SGHKS and CDR2 YYEKEE come from the germline V gene (reference sequence). CDR3 nucleotides: TGTGCCAGCAGCTCCCGGACAGGGACAGATACGCAGTATTTT. It yields the protein CASSSRTGTDTQYF.